The 29 T cell receptor beta chains given below trace back to one sample, sequenced in a study of regulatory T cells in long-lasting Graves disease. For TCR beta, libraries came from iRepertoire HTBI primers and Arm-PCR of CDR3 regions. TCRdb analysed the multiplex PCR reads with MiXCR anew, one entry per CDR3 protein. The table has around 240,000 distinct CDR3 sequences, around a sixth seen once. Regarding time point: newly diagnosed GD, antithyroid drugs for less than 3 months. Generation of the TCR library employed RNA extracted from PBMCs. These data were likewise used in another study, on T cells in Graves' hyperthyroidism and ophthalmopathy.

Sample: peripheral blood mononuclear cells (PBMCs), taken at new diagnosis, from a patient treated with antithyroid drugs. The receptors were gathered from a woman under 40 with Graves disease.

This clonotype has a handful of counts. V usage is TRBV20-1 and J usage is TRBJ2-1, with TRBD2 matching over 9 bases. CDR1 is DFQATT, CDR2 SNEGSKA, per germline (reference sequence). The CDR3 spans 15 residues. The V gene end was trimmed by 6 bases and the J gene end by 8 bases; junction bases not matched to a gene: 14. The CDR3 spells CSALSGAGGTDEQFF. The CDR3 region has the DNA TGCAGTGCCCTCAGTGGGGCGGGGGGGACCGATGAGCAGTTCTTC.

There are many counts of this clonotype. V usage is TRBV7-2 and J usage is TRBJ1-5; D is ambiguous. Germline values: CDR1 SGHTA, CDR2 FQGNSA. CDR3 length equals 13 residues. V was clipped by 0 bases and J by 8 bases, with 8 bases between them. The CDR3 DNA is TGTGCCAGCAGCTTAGCCGCTCGTGAGCCCCAGCATTTT. Translating gives CASSLAAREPQHF.

The chain couples TRBV19 to TRBJ1-3, with TRBD1 matching over 8 bases. V lost 6 bases to trimming and J lost 2 bases; unmatched junction nucleotides: 15. CDR3 length: 18 residues. Per the germline V gene, CDR1 is LNHDA and CDR2 is SQIVND (reference sequence). The CDR3 sequence is CASSYRWGQVRTGNTIYF. DNA for the CDR3: TGTGCCAGTAGCTATCGGTGGGGACAGGTCCGGACTGGAAACACCATATATTTT.

This clonotype was observed a handful of times. This sequence joins TRBV27 and TRBJ1-1; no clear D gene. V lost 10 bases and J lost 1, with 13 bases in between. The CDR3 is 13 amino acids. Germline V gives CDR1 MNHEY, CDR2 SMNVEV (reference sequence). The CDR3 coding sequence is TGTGCCACGGCCTTGAGGGAGAACACTGAAGCTTTCTTT. It translates to CATALRENTEAFF.

This clonotype was recorded many times. The chain combines TRBV5-1 with TRBJ1-1; the D is unclear. Germline V gene lookup returns CDR1 SGHRS and CDR2 YFSETQ. The CDR3 consists of 12 residues. V gave up 0 bases and J gave up 7 bases, with 7 bases separating them. The CDR3: CASSLAQGEAFF. The CDR3 DNA follows: TGCGCCAGCAGCTTGGCCCAAGGTGAAGCTTTCTTT.

The count of this clonotype is one. At one boundary the junction diverges from the germline segment, which might be a read error. This rearrangement joins TRBV5-8 to TRBJ1-1; maybe TRBD1 (6 bases). The CDR3 sequence is 16 residues long. The germline CDR1 and CDR2 sequences are SGHTS and YDEGEE. In nucleotides, the CDR3 is TGCGCCAGCAGCTTGGAGGTCGGGGGCCGGAACACTGAAGCTTTCTTT. Residues: CASSLEVGGRNTEAFF.

This clonotype was seen ten or more times. The chain couples TRBV2 to TRBJ1-2, with 8 bases that match TRBD1. In germline, CDR1 is SNHLY, CDR2 FYNNEI. This CDR3 spans 11 amino acids. V lost 10 bases and J lost 7; bases outside the gene matches: 5. CDR3 residues: CATGGQAGYTF. In nucleotides, the CDR3 is TGTGCCACAGGGGGACAGGCTGGCTACACCTTC.

This clonotype was detected ten times or more. The rearrangement uses TRBV9 and TRBJ1-1; unclear D gene. CDR1 SGDLS and CDR2 YYNGEE come from the germline V gene. The V and J ends lost 0 bases and 0 bases respectively, with 9 bases between them. The CDR3 sequence is 15 residues long. The CDR3 region is CASSVGPGVNTEAFF. The CDR3 coding sequence is TGTGCCAGCAGCGTAGGGCCGGGAGTGAACACTGAAGCTTTCTTT.

This clonotype is a singleton in its sample. V usage is TRBV11-2 and J usage is TRBJ2-1, with no clear D. The CDR3 contains 15 residues. The germline CDR1 and CDR2 sequences are SGHAT and FQNNGV. Trimming shortened V by 5 bases and J by 5 bases, and 16 bases separated the two germline ends. The DNA of the CDR3 is TGTGCCAGCAGCCTCCGCCTAGTATCGGACAATGAGCAGTTCTTC. This encodes CASSLRLVSDNEQFF.

A note on this clonotype: A far larger clone is only one base removed, so a read error is likely. This rearrangement joins TRBV7-9 to TRBJ2-7; 9 bases fit TRBD1. The germline V gene has CDR1 SEHNR and CDR2 FQNEAQ (reference sequence). V trimming: 7 bases; J trimming: 7 bases; junction bases outside the gene matches: 14. This CDR3 spans 15 amino acids. The CDR3 nucleotides are TGTGCCAGCACCATACAGGGGGCGATTGGCGATGAGCAGTACTTC. Amino acid sequence: CASTIQGAIGDEQYF.

This clonotype was seen a handful of times. The chain uses TRBV25-1 and TRBJ2-1; D is possibly TRBD1 (5 bases). This CDR3 has 14 residues. V shed 4 bases and J shed 8 bases, with 15 bases lying between them. Germline CDR1 and CDR2: MGHDK and SYGVNS. CDR3 loop: CASSGGPRGDEQFF. In DNA, the CDR3 is TGTGCCAGCAGTGGGGGCCCCCGAGGCGATGAGCAGTTCTTC.

The chain is built from TRBV28 and TRBJ2-5; 8 bases are a match to TRBD2. The CDR3 length is 15 residues. The trim removed 5 bases at V and 5 bases at J, leaving 10 bases unmatched. The germline V gene encodes CDR1 MDHEN and CDR2 SYDVKM. For the CDR3, the DNA is TGTGCCAGCAGTAAACCGGGACTAGGACGGGAGACCCAGTACTTC. This encodes CASSKPGLGRETQYF.

The chain recombines TRBV7-2 with TRBJ1-6, with 10 bases identical to TRBD1. The CDR3 length is 14 residues. Trimming cost V 7 bases and J 10 bases; bases outside gene matches: 7. CDR1 and CDR2 (germline): SGHTA, FQGNSA. CDR3 region: CASTSGQGRSPLHF. The CDR3 DNA sequence: TGTGCCAGCACCTCGGGACAGGGGCGGTCACCCCTCCACTTT.

This clonotype has ten or more counts. The chain joins TRBV7-8 to TRBJ1-6, with 7 bases matching TRBD1. Germline-derived CDR1 and CDR2 are SGHVS and FQNEAQ. This CDR3 is built from 15 residues. Germline trimming cut 5 bases from V and 7 bases from J; bases unmatched to any gene: 8. The CDR3 loop reads CASSARGNRNSPLHF. The CDR3 region has the DNA TGTGCCAGCAGCGCCAGGGGGAACAGAAATTCACCCCTCCACTTT.

This clonotype has at least ten counts. The V call is TRBV27, the J call TRBJ1-5; the match to TRBD1 covers 7 bases. This CDR3 is built from 14 residues. Germline CDR1 MNHEY, CDR2 SMNVEV (reference sequence). Germline trimming cut 5 bases from V and 8 bases from J; bases unmatched to any gene: 9. CDR3 sequence reads: CASSTPGQTEPQHF. The CDR3 DNA is TGTGCCAGCAGTACCCCGGGACAGACGGAGCCCCAGCATTTT.

The V call is TRBV13, the J call TRBJ1-1, with a possible D match to TRBD1 (6 bases). The CDR3 is made up of 15 amino acids. Per germline, CDR1 PRHDT and CDR2 FYEKMQ (reference sequence). V lost 0 bases and J 3 bases, leaving 11 bases between the germline ends. Here the CDR3 DNA reads TGTGCCAGCAGCTTAGGTAGGGGGGCATACACTGAAGCTTTCTTT. Translated: CASSLGRGAYTEAFF.

This clonotype was recorded a few times. The chain couples TRBV3-1 to TRBJ2-3, with TRBD1 identical over 11 bases. There are 15 residues in the CDR3. V lost 4 bases and J lost 4; bases outside the gene matches: 4. The germline gives CDR1 LGHDT, CDR2 YNNKEL (reference sequence). In DNA, the CDR3 is TGTGCCAGCAGCCCTGGGACAGGGGGATCAGATACGCAGTATTTT. As protein: CASSPGTGGSDTQYF.

This clonotype was counted at least ten times. The chain has TRBV7-2 and TRBJ2-2, with 9 bases lining up with TRBD2. The ends lost 2 bases at V and 6 bases at J; junction bases unmatched: 16. This CDR3 is 19 amino acids long. Germline CDR1 SGHTA, CDR2 FQGNSA. CDR3 amino acids: CASSLFLLLAGSEAGELFF. DNA of the CDR3: TGTGCCAGCAGCTTATTCCTTTTGCTAGCGGGGTCCGAGGCCGGGGAGCTGTTTTTT.

At least ten counts were recorded for this clonotype. The V call is TRBV11-2, the J call TRBJ2-1; 7 positions match TRBD2. This CDR3 comprises 13 residues. The V gene end was trimmed by 1 base and the J gene end by 8 bases; junction bases not matched to a gene: 2. CDR1 SGHAT and CDR2 FQNNGV come from the germline V gene. The CDR3 bases are TGTGCCAGCAGCTTAGGGGGGGGTGATGAGCAGTTCTTC. It yields the protein CASSLGGGDEQFF.

Details on this clonotype: It differs at one base from a far larger clone, so likely a read error. This chain joins TRBV6-1 and TRBJ1-2, with D perhaps TRBD1 (6 bases). Trimming left V 7 bases short and J 5 bases short, with 14 bases between. Germline V gene lookup returns CDR1 MNHNS and CDR2 SASEGT. CDR3 length equals 13 residues. CDR3 DNA: TGTGCCAGCAAACCCGGGACACCTTATGGCTACACCTTC. Its translation is CASKPGTPYGYTF.

This clonotype was observed a few times. The genes are TRBV3-1 and TRBJ1-2, with 9 nucleotides matching TRBD1. The length of the CDR3 is 15 residues. Per the germline V gene, CDR1 is LGHDT and CDR2 is YNNKEL (reference sequence). V shed 4 bases, J shed 8 bases, and the junction held 11 bases outside the gene matches. CDR3 DNA sequence: TGTGCCAGCAGCCCCCGGGACAGGGACGGCCGAGGCTACACCTTC. Translating it yields CASSPRDRDGRGYTF.

This clonotype was detected many times. The J gene is TRBJ2-7, the V gene TRBV7-9; tentatively, D is TRBD2 (5 bases). This CDR3 contains 15 residues. Deletions cut 2 bases from V and 0 bases from J, with 11 bases between. The germline V gene has CDR1 SEHNR and CDR2 FQNEAQ (reference sequence). CDR3 in DNA: TGTGCCAGCAGCTTACAACTGGGGAGCTCCTACGAGCAGTACTTC. Translated, it gives CASSLQLGSSYEQYF.

This clonotype was found many times. This chain links TRBV20-1 with TRBJ1-1; the D gene is possibly TRBD1 (5 bases). Germline V gene sequence: CDR1 DFQATT, CDR2 SNEGSKA (reference sequence). The CDR3 has 13 amino acids. Trimming left V 6 bases short and J 5 bases short, with 16 bases between. This CDR3 is CSASEVGGTEAFF. The CDR3 nucleotides are TGCAGTGCAAGCGAGGTCGGGGGTACTGAAGCTTTCTTT.

Comments on this clonotype: A read error is likely here: a far larger clone is one base away. The chain recombines TRBV4-2 with TRBJ1-1; D uncertain. This CDR3 region has 12 residues. Germline V lookup: CDR1 LGHNA, CDR2 YNFKEQ. CDR3 region: CAGSQEGTEAFF. The CDR3 bases are TGTGCCGGCAGCCAAGAGGGCACTGAAGCTTTCTTT.

This clonotype was counted a few times. The CDR3 sequence is CASSQGSSVSGTEAFF. The CDR3 DNA follows: TGCGCCAGCAGCCAAGGGTCATCTGTGTCTGGAACTGAAGCTTTCTTT. J is TRBJ1-1 and V is TRBV5-1; the D is unclear. Deletions cut 4 bases from V and 5 bases from J, with 21 bases between. This CDR3 is built from 16 residues. Germline-derived CDR1 and CDR2 are SGHRS and YFSETQ.

Points on this clonotype: This likely traces to a read error, being one base from a far larger clone. This chain joins TRBV11-3 and TRBJ2-1, with 7 bases lining up with TRBD2. CDR1 SGHNT and CDR2 YENEEA come from the germline V gene. The CDR3 runs 16 residues. The CDR3 loop reads CASCFGAGSSYNEQFF. The CDR3 DNA is TGTGCCAGCTGCTTTGGAGCGGGGAGCTCCTACAATGAGCAGTTCTTC.

This clonotype came up many times. The chain recombines TRBV29-1 with TRBJ2-1; 10 bases align to TRBD1. The junction had 3 bases not matched to a gene; V was cut back by 6 bases and J by 4 bases. In germline, CDR1 is SQVTM, CDR2 ANQGSEA. The CDR3 loop spans 13 amino acids. In DNA, the CDR3 is TGCAGCGTGCGGACAGGGGGTTACAATGAGCAGTTCTTC. It yields the protein CSVRTGGYNEQFF.

This clonotype came up many times. The genes are TRBV6-9 and TRBJ1-5; 8 bases line up with TRBD1. Trimming at V came to 3 bases and at J to 1 base, leaving 8 bases not matched to a gene. The germline gives CDR1 MNHGY, CDR2 SVAAGI. The CDR3 loop spans 17 amino acids. The CDR3 nucleotides read TGTGCCAGCAGTTACATCAGGGGGCGCGGGAGCAATCAGCCCCAGCATTTT. It codes for CASSYIRGRGSNQPQHF.

In this sample, this clonotype turned up many times. The chain joins TRBV10-3 to TRBJ2-5; 9 positions match TRBD2. After removal of 2 bases from V and 7 bases from J, the junction contained 11 bases not matched to a gene. CDR1 is ENHRY, CDR2 SYGVKD, per germline. CDR3 length equals 16 residues. This CDR3 reads CAISEGWRGGLGTQYF. As DNA, the CDR3 is TGTGCCATCAGTGAGGGTTGGCGGGGGGGCCTCGGGACCCAGTACTTC.